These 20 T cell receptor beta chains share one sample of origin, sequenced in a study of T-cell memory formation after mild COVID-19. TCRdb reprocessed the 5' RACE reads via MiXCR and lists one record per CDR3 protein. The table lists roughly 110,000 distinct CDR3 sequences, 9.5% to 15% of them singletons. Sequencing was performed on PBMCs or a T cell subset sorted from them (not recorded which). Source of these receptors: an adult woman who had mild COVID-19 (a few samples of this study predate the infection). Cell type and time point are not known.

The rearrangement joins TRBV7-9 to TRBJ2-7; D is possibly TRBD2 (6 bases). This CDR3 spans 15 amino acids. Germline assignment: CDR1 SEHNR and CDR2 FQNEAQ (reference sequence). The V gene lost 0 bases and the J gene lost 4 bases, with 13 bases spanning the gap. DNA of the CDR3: TGTGCCAGCAGCTTAGCGGATCTAGCGCTTTACGAGCAGTACTTC. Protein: CASSLADLALYEQYF.

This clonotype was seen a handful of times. CDR3 sequence: CAWSEQSYEQYF. Written as DNA, the CDR3 is TGTGCCTGGAGTGAGCAGAGTTACGAGCAGTACTTC. The rearrangement uses TRBV30 and TRBJ2-7; D unclear. Per germline, CDR1 GTSNPN and CDR2 SVGIG (reference sequence). The germline V and J ends were trimmed by 1 base and 4 bases, with 8 bases remaining between them. This CDR3 is 12 amino acids long.

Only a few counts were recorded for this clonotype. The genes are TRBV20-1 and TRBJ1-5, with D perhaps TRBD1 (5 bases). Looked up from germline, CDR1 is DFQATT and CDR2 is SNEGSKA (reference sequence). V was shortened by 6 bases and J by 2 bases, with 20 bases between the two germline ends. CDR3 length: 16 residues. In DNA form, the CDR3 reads TGCAGTGCGCCGATAGGCTGGGGCGTCGGCAATCAGCCCCAGCATTTT. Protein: CSAPIGWGVGNQPQHF.

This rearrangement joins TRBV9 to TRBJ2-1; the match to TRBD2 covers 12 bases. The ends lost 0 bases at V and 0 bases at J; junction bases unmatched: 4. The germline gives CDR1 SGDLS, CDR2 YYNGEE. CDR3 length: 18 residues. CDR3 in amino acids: CASSVGETSGSSYNEQFF. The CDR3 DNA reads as TGTGCCAGCAGCGTAGGGGAGACTAGCGGGAGCTCCTACAATGAGCAGTTCTTC.

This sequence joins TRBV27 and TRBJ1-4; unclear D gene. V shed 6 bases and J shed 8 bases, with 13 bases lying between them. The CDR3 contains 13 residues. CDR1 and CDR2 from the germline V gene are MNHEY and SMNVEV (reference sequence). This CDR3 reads CASRPIGSEKLFF. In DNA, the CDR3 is TGTGCCAGCAGGCCCATCGGAAGCGAAAAACTGTTTTTT.

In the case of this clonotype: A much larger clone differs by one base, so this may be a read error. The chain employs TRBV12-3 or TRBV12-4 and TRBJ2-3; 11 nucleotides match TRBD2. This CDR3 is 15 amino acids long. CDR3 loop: CSSSSSGGLLDTQYF. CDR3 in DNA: TGTTCCAGCAGTTCTAGCGGGGGGCTGCTGGATACGCAGTATTTT.

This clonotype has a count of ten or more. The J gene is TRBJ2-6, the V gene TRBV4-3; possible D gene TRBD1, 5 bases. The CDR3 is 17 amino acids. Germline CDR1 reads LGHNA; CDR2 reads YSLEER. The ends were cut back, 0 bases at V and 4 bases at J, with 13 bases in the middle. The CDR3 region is CASSQDHLRTGANVLTF. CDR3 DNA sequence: TGCGCCAGCAGCCAAGATCATTTAAGGACAGGGGCCAACGTCCTGACTTTC.

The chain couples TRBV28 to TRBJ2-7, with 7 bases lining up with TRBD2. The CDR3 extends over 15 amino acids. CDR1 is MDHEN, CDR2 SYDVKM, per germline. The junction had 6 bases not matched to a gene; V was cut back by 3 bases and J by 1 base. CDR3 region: CASSFRSGASYEQYF. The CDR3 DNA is TGTGCCAGCAGTTTCAGGAGCGGGGCTTCCTACGAGCAGTACTTC.

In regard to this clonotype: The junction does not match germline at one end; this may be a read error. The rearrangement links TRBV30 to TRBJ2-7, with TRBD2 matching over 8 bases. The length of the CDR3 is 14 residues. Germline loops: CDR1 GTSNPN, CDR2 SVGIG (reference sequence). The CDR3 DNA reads TGTGCCGGGGAGGTAACGGGAGGGCCCTACGAGCAGTACTTT. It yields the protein CAGEVTGGPYEQYF.

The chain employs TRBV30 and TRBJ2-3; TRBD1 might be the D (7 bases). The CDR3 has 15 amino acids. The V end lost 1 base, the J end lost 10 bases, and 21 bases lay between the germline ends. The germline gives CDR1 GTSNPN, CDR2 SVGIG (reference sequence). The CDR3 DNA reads TGTGCCTGGAGTGCCGGAGGGGGCGGCCTGGGTGCGCAGTATTTT. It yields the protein CAWSAGGGGLGAQYF.

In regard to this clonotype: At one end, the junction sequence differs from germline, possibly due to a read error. CDR3: CDSSPPASGVRGTQYF. CDR3 nucleotide sequence: TGTGACAGCAGCCCTCCGGCTAGCGGGGTACGGGGTACGCAGTATTTT. The J gene is TRBJ2-3, the V gene TRBV13; 9 bases are shared with TRBD2. Germline values: CDR1 PRHDT, CDR2 FYEKMQ (reference sequence). CDR3 length: 16 residues.

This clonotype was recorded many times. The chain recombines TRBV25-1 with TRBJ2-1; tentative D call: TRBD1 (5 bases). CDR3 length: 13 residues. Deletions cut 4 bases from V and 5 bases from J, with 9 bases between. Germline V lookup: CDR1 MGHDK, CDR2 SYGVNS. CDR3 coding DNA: TGTGCCAGCAGTGTTGGGGCCAACAATGAGCAGTTCTTC. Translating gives CASSVGANNEQFF.

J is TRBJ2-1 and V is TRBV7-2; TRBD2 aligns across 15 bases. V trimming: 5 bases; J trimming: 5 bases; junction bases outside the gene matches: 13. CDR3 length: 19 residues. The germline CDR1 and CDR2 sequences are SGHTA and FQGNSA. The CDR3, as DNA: TGTGCCAGCAGCCTTTCAGGACTAGCGGGAGGGCCTCTGGACAATGAGCAGTTCTTC. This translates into CASSLSGLAGGPLDNEQFF.

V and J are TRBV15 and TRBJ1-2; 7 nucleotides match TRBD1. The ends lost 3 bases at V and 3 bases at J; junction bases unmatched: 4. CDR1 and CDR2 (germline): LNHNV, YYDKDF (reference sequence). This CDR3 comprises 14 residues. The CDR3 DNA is TGTGCCACCAGCAGCCGGGACAGAGACTATGGCTACACCTTC. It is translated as CATSSRDRDYGYTF.

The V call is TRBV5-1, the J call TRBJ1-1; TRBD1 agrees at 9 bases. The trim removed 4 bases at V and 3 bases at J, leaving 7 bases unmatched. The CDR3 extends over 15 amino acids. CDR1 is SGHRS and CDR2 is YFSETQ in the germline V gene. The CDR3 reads CASSPEQGADTEAFF. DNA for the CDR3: TGCGCCAGCAGCCCGGAACAGGGGGCGGACACTGAAGCTTTCTTT. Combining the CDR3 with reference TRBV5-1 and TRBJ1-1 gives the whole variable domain KAGVTQTPRYLIKTRGQQVTLSCSPISGHRSVSWYQQTPGQGLQFLFEYFSETQRNKGNFPGRFSGRQFSNSRSEMNVSTLELGDSALYLCASSPEQGADTEAFFGQGTRLTVV.

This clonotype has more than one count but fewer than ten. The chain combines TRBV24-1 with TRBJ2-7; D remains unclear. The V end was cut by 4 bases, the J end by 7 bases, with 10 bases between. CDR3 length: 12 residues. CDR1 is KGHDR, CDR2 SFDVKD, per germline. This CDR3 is CATSDVSSEQYF. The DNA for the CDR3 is TGTGCCACCAGTGACGTCAGTTCGGAGCAGTACTTC.

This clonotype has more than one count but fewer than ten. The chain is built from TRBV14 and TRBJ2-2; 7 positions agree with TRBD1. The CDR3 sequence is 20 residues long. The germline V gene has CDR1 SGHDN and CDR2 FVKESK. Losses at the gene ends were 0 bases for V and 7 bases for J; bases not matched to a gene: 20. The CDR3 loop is CASSQEFGLDGTDGVGELFF. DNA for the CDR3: TGTGCCAGCAGCCAAGAATTCGGTCTCGACGGGACAGACGGGGTCGGGGAGCTGTTTTTT.

The CDR3 loop is CASSILDGRYGYTF. The CDR3 DNA is TGTGCCAGTAGTATCCTGGACGGACGCTATGGCTACACCTTC. The chain uses TRBV19 and TRBJ1-2; D is undetermined. Between the trimmed V and J ends, which lost 3 bases and 4 bases, there was a span of 12 bases. Germline values: CDR1 LNHDA, CDR2 SQIVND (reference sequence). CDR3 length equals 14 residues.

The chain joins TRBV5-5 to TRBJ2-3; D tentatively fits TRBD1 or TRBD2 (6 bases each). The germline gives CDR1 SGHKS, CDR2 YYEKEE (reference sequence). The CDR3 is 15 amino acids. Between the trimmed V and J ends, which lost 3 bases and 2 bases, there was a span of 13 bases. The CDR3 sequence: CASSWGAMNTDTQYF. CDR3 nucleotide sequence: TGTGCCAGCAGCTGGGGGGCAATGAACACAGATACGCAGTATTTT. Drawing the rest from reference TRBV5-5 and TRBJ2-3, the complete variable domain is DAGVTQSPTHLIKTRGQQVTLRCSPISGHKSVSWYQQVLGQGPQFIFQYYEKEERGRGNFPDRFSARQFPNYSSELNVNALLLGDSALYLCASSWGAMNTDTQYFGPGTRLTVL.

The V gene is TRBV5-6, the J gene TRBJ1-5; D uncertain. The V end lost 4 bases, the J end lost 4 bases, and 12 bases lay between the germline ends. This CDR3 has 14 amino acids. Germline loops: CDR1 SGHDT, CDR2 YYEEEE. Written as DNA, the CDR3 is TGTGCCAGCAGCCCCGCCCAAGGGAATCAGCCCCAGCATTTT. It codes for CASSPAQGNQPQHF.